This TCR beta chain was sequenced for a study of tumor T cells in aggressive B-cell lymphoma. Libraries were prepared by immunoSEQ multiplex PCR; TCRdb keeps only in-frame clonotypes and omits some of them. The sample contains fewer than 4,500 clones, 91% of which appear only once. There are 13 residues in the CDR3. Trimming shortened V by 0 bases and J by 7 bases, and 7 bases separated the two germline ends. Germline V gene lookup returns CDR1 KGHSH and CDR2 LQKENI. V and J are TRBV18 and TRBJ2-1; possible D gene TRBD2, 6 bases. Sequences were obtained from tumor tissue. The origin of this receptor is an adult with diffuse large B cell lymphoma. CDR3 DNA: TGTGCCAGCTCACCACCGAGCGGGAATGAGCAGTTCTTC. This gives the protein CASSPPSGNEQFF.